This T cell receptor (beta chain) was sequenced during a study of T cells in localized non-small cell lung cancer. From germline, CDR1 is LGHNT and CDR2 FRNRAP. The trim removed 0 bases at V and 4 bases at J, leaving 4 bases unmatched. The CDR3 length is 16 residues. Whole-study findings and limits: The study sequenced only one region of the tumor. As a result, intratumor heterogeneity could not be excluded and remains possible. Prolonged overall survival went with higher T cell density in the blood.

As regards this clone: Its antigen is unidentified.

Measured with immunoSEQ multiplex PCR; TCRdb has only the in-frame clones, and not every one. The data contain tens of thousands of clones, approximately 80% of them singletons. The TCR comes from an older female donor with stage II squamous cell lung carcinoma. The source material was peripheral blood, sampled before any cancer treatment. The V call is TRBV12-5, the J call TRBJ1-5, with 9 bases fitting TRBD1. The CDR3 nucleotides are TGTGCTAGTGGTTTGGTACAGGGGGCAGGTAATCAGCCCCAGCATTTT. Translating it yields CASGLVQGAGNQPQHF.